This TCR beta chain comes out of a study of spatial heterogeneity in lung cancer. Whole-study context: In raw reads, more than 9.5 appearances on average were recorded for each unique TCR and UMI combination. Study results and limitations: Ubiquitous, expanded tumor-derived TCRs were more frequently observed in blood at resection than at follow-up.

Concerning this clonotype itself: Its antigen is not known. Relative to the germline gene, one junction end is altered; a read error may explain this.

Single TCR cDNA molecules each had their own unique molecular identifier. TCRdb passed the 5' RACE reads through MiXCR, listing each CDR3 protein once. The table shows tens of thousands of distinct CDR3 sequences, with about 12% occurring only once. Germline V gives CDR1 SSHAT, CDR2 FNYEAQ (reference sequence). CDR3 length: 15 amino acids. Time point here: sample taken at primary tumor resection. Sequencing covered unsorted whole RNA taken from tumor, nontumor lung or frozen PBMC. The donor population consisted of over 55 patients with untreated, early-stage non-small cell lung cancer. This TCR derives from a male donor with early-stage non-small cell lung cancer. J is TRBJ2-5 and V is TRBV7-7; 9 nucleotides line up with TRBD1. This specimen consisted of PBMCs, obtained at surgery. The CDR3 loop reads CASSSSGTGKETQYF. The DNA for the CDR3 is TGTGCTAGCAGCTCGTCCGGGACAGGGAAAGAGACCCAGTACTTC.